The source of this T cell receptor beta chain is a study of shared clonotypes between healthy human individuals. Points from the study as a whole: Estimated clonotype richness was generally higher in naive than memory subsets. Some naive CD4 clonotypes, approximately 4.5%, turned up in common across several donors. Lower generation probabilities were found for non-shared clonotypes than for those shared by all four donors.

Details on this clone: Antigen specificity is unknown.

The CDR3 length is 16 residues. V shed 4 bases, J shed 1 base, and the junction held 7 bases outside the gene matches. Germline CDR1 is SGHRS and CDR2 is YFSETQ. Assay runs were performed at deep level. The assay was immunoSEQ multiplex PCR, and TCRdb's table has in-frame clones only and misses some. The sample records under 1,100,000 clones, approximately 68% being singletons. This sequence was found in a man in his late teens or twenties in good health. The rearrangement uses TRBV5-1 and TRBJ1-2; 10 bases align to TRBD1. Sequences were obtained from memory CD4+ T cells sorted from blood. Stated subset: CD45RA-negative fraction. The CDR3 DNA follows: TGCGCCAGCAGCCTCATGGGACAGGGGCTTAACTATGGCTACACCTTC. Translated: CASSLMGQGLNYGYTF.